This T cell receptor (beta chain) appears in the sequencing data of a study of CD8+ T cells in alopecia areata. cDNA serving as the sequencing template came from extracted, reverse transcribed RNA. Data came from immunoSEQ multiplex PCR; TCRdb stores just in-frame clones and leaves some out. The profile shows some 100,000 clones, about three fifths of them singletons. Noted treatment: oral pan-JAK inhibitor, 5-10 mg twice daily. The V gene's germline CDR1 is SQVTM and CDR2 ANQGSEA. With V trimmed by 0 bases and J by 9 bases, 14 bases remained unmatched. The CDR3 length is 16 residues. The sample in question was CD8+ T cells sorted from blood, obtained at week 4, from a patient treated with tofacitinib. V gene TRBV29-1 combines with J gene TRBJ2-1; 7 bases align to TRBD1. The clonotype was recovered from a human donor with alopecia areata. CDR3 in DNA: TGCAGCGTTGAAGATCTTGGTGGCGTACCAGGGGGTGAGCAGTTCTTC. This gives the protein CSVEDLGGVPGGEQFF.